Below are 23 T cell receptor beta chains sequenced from a single sample in a study of T cell responses to AZD1222 COVID-19 vaccine. TCRdb keeps only in-frame clones here, not all; method: immunoSEQ multiplex PCR. Here the sample spans 130,000 or so clones, under 90% being singletons. Sequences were derived from peripheral blood, sampled on day 0 of AZD1222 vaccination. These receptors all come from an adult in good health.

This chain connects TRBV9 to TRBJ2-1, with 7 nucleotides matching TRBD1. There are 15 residues in the CDR3. Losses at the gene ends were 2 bases for V and 0 bases for J; bases not matched to a gene: 2. The germline CDR1 and CDR2 sequences are SGDLS and YYNGEE. CDR3 protein: CASSVAGGSYNEQFF. DNA of the CDR3: TGTGCCAGCAGCGTCGCAGGGGGCTCCTACAATGAGCAGTTCTTC. Filled out from reference TRBV9 and TRBJ2-1, the complete variable domain reads DSGVTQTPKHLITATGQRVTLRCSPRSGDLSVYWYQQSLDQGLQFLIQYYNGEERAKGNILERFSAQQFPDLHSELNLSSLELGDSALYFCASSVAGGSYNEQFFGPGTRLTVL.

The chain has TRBV10-1 and TRBJ2-2; D might be TRBD2 (5 bases). The CDR3 spans 15 residues. CDR1 and CDR2 (germline): WNHNN, SYGVQD (reference sequence). V was clipped by 6 bases and J by 4 bases, with 15 bases between them. The CDR3 coding sequence is TGCGCCAGCAGGGGTGGGGAGCGAGGCACCGGGGAGCTGTTTTTT. It is translated as CASRGGERGTGELFF.

The chain combines TRBV2 with TRBJ2-2, with 7 bases identical to TRBD2. The V and J ends lost 3 bases and 4 bases, in that order; junction bases with no gene match: 5. Germline-derived CDR1 and CDR2 are SNHLY and FYNNEI. The CDR3 runs to 15 residues. CDR3 nucleotide sequence: TGTGCCAGCAGTGACGAGGGGAGGGTCACCGGGGAGCTGTTTTTT. Amino acids: CASSDEGRVTGELFF.

The CDR3 DNA reads TGTGCCAGCAGCACCCCCGGGGGGCTAGCGAGTGAGCAGTTCTTC. Translation: CASSTPGGLASEQFF. The chain has TRBV5-5 and TRBJ2-1, with D possibly matching TRBD2 (7 bases). This CDR3 region has 15 residues. Germline values: CDR1 SGHKS, CDR2 YYEKEE (reference sequence). Trimming left V 4 bases short and J 9 bases short, with 20 bases between.

This clone has just a few counts. V and J are TRBV2 and TRBJ1-2; a weak D match, TRBD1 (5 bases). This CDR3 is 14 amino acids long. V lost 4 bases and J lost 11, with 20 bases in between. Germline V lookup: CDR1 SNHLY, CDR2 FYNNEI. The CDR3 DNA reads as TGTGCCAGCAGTGGATCTGGGGCCACTGGGGTATACACCTTC. It encodes CASSGSGATGVYTF.

V usage is TRBV5-1 and J usage is TRBJ2-2; D ambiguous. The V gene lost 0 bases and the J gene lost 5 bases, with 8 bases spanning the gap. This CDR3 comprises 14 residues. Germline V gene data show CDR1 as SGHRS and CDR2 as YFSETQ. CDR3 amino acids: CASSLADLTGELFF. For the CDR3, the DNA is TGCGCCAGCAGCTTGGCGGATTTAACCGGGGAGCTGTTTTTT.

On this clone itself: This sample also contains other DNA sequences that code for the same CDR3. The chain links TRBV6-2 or TRBV6-3 to TRBJ2-5; D is unclear. This CDR3 is built from 11 residues. V was clipped by 6 bases and J by 2 bases, with 4 bases between them. Looked up from germline, CDR1 is MNHEY and CDR2 is SVGEGT. This CDR3 is CASSPQETQYF. DNA of the CDR3: TGTGCCAGCAGCCCTCAAGAGACCCAGTACTTC.

This chain links TRBV7-9 with TRBJ1-5; possibly TRBD1 for D (5 bases). Trimming left V 3 bases short and J 5 bases short, with 11 bases between. The CDR3 sequence is 14 residues long. Germline CDR1 and CDR2: SEHNR and FQNEAQ (reference sequence). CDR3 nucleotide sequence: TGTGCCAGCAGCTTCGGTCAGGGCCATCAGCCCCAGCATTTT. This gives the protein CASSFGQGHQPQHF.

The rearrangement uses TRBV2 and TRBJ1-2, with D maybe TRBD1 (6 bases). This CDR3 has 15 amino acids. CDR1 and CDR2 (germline): SNHLY, FYNNEI. V was clipped by 7 bases and J by 8 bases, with 23 bases between them. The CDR3 coding sequence is TGTGCCAGCACAGGACAGTTCGCATACCCTGGGGGCTACACCTTC. Translation: CASTGQFAYPGGYTF.

The chain recombines TRBV12-5 with TRBJ2-1, with 8 bases identical to TRBD1. The CDR3 runs to 13 residues. Germline assignment: CDR1 LGHNT and CDR2 FRNRAP. Unmatched junction bases numbered 0, after V lost 5 bases and J lost 3 bases. CDR3 sequence (DNA): TGTGCTAGTGGTGACAGGGGCTACAATGAGCAGTTCTTC. Translated: CASGDRGYNEQFF. Combining the CDR3 with reference TRBV12-5 and TRBJ2-1 gives the whole variable domain DARVTQTPRHKVTEMGQEVTMRCQPILGHNTVFWYRQTMMQGLELLAYFRNRAPLDDSGMPKDRFSAEMPDATLATLKIQPSEPRDSAVYFCASGDRGYNEQFFGPGTRLTVL.

This clone was detected a few times. V is TRBV30 and J is TRBJ1-3, with 7 bases aligning to TRBD1. The CDR3 extends over 15 amino acids. Germline V gives CDR1 GTSNPN, CDR2 SVGIG (reference sequence). J lost 6 bases, V lost 3 bases, and 11 bases had no gene match. The CDR3 sequence is CAWSEAWDSENTIYF. The DNA for the CDR3 is TGTGCCTGGAGCGAAGCTTGGGACAGCGAAAACACCATATATTTT.

The chain carries TRBV7-8 and TRBJ1-5; D possibly corresponds to TRBD1 (6 bases). The CDR3 spans 13 residues. Per germline, CDR1 SGHVS and CDR2 FQNEAQ. V was shortened by 1 base and J by 7 bases, with 8 bases between the two germline ends. CDR3: CASSLGGHQPQHF. The CDR3 region has the DNA TGTGCCAGCAGCTTAGGGGGGCACCAGCCCCAGCATTTT.

The chain has TRBV5-1 and TRBJ1-1; no reliable D call. Germline V gives CDR1 SGHRS, CDR2 YFSETQ. The CDR3 consists of 13 residues. With 0 bases removed from V and 7 bases from J, the gap between germline ends came to 10 bases. CDR3 protein: CASSLEGSLEAFF. The CDR3 nucleotides are TGCGCCAGCAGCTTGGAAGGGTCGCTTGAAGCTTTCTTT.

The chain combines TRBV7-8 with TRBJ1-1; a possible D gene is TRBD1 (6 bases). This CDR3 region has 16 residues. Trimming shortened V by 4 bases and J by 0 bases, and 15 bases separated the two germline ends. CDR1 SGHVS and CDR2 FQNEAQ come from the germline V gene. Here the CDR3 DNA reads TGTGCCAGCAGCTGGGAACCGGGACATATGAACACTGAAGCTTTCTTT. It encodes CASSWEPGHMNTEAFF.

V and J are TRBV14 and TRBJ2-1; D could derive from TRBD1 or TRBD2 (5 bases each). Per germline, CDR1 SGHDN and CDR2 FVKESK. The CDR3 consists of 17 residues. V was trimmed by 3 bases and J by 6 bases, leaving 21 bases between them. Here the CDR3 DNA reads TGTGCCAGCAGCCAGGGGGAGTGGATGGCTCGGGGCAATGAGCAGTTCTTC. It codes for CASSQGEWMARGNEQFF.

V and J are TRBV7-3 and TRBJ1-1; D is uncertain. From germline, CDR1 is SGHTA and CDR2 FQGTGA. Trimming took 3 bases from V and 11 from J, leaving 16 bases between them. The CDR3 covers 13 residues. In DNA, the CDR3 is TGTGCCAGCAGCTTGACAACGGATGATTGGGCTTTCTTT. Translating it yields CASSLTTDDWAFF.

This sequence joins TRBV9 and TRBJ1-4; 7 bases agree with TRBD1. The CDR3 length is 15 residues. From germline, CDR1 is SGDLS and CDR2 YYNGEE. V lost 2 bases to trimming and J lost 7 bases; unmatched junction nucleotides: 8. CDR3 residues: CASSVSTGAGEKLFF. The CDR3 DNA follows: TGTGCCAGCAGCGTTTCCACAGGGGCGGGTGAAAAACTGTTTTTT.

The genes are TRBV7-8 and TRBJ1-2; D is perhaps TRBD1 (6 bases). Germline values: CDR1 SGHVS, CDR2 FQNEAQ. This CDR3 is 13 amino acids long. Trimming cost V 6 bases and J 8 bases, with 16 bases left between them. The CDR3 nucleotides read TGTGCCAGCAGACAGTACAGGGATGAAGGCTACACCTTC. Its translation is CASRQYRDEGYTF.

The gene calls are TRBV10-1 and TRBJ1-1; perhaps TRBD1 as D (6 bases). CDR1 and CDR2 (germline): WNHNN, SYGVQD (reference sequence). This CDR3 contains 13 residues. V was shortened by 2 bases and J by 8 bases, with 12 bases between the two germline ends. The CDR3 bases are TGCGCCAGCAGTGAGGCGACAGGTCGAGAAGCTTTCTTT. Protein sequence: CASSEATGREAFF.

This clone was seen just once. This rearrangement joins TRBV15 to TRBJ1-6, with a possible D match to TRBD1 (5 bases). Germline-derived CDR1 and CDR2 are LNHNV and YYDKDF (reference sequence). V lost 9 bases, J lost 6 bases, and 12 bases lay in between. This CDR3 has 13 residues. The CDR3 coding sequence is TGTGCCACTTGGGACCTGAGTAATTCACCCCTCCACTTT. Encoded protein: CATWDLSNSPLHF.

The CDR3 loop is CASSGTGDYGYTF. The CDR3 DNA follows: TGCGCCAGCAGCGGGACAGGGGACTATGGCTACACCTTC. V usage is TRBV5-1 and J usage is TRBJ1-2, with TRBD1 identical over 10 bases. The germline CDR1 and CDR2 sequences are SGHRS and YFSETQ. The CDR3 contains 13 residues. V gave up 4 bases and J gave up 3 bases; unmatched junction bases: 0. The full variable domain, in which reference TRBV5-1 and TRBJ1-2 provide the parts outside the CDR3, is KAGVTQTPRYLIKTRGQQVTLSCSPISGHRSVSWYQQTPGQGLQFLFEYFSETQRNKGNFPGRFSGRQFSNSRSEMNVSTLELGDSALYLCASSGTGDYGYTFGSGTRLTVV.

The chain combines TRBV19 with TRBJ2-7; possibly TRBD2 for D (7 bases). From germline, CDR1 is LNHDA and CDR2 SQIVND (reference sequence). Trimming took off 6 bases at V and 0 bases at J, with 21 bases between the two ends. The CDR3 is 17 amino acids. CDR3 DNA sequence: TGTGCCAGTAGCCTTTTCTCGGCGGGGGCGTCCTCCTACGAGCAGTACTTC. Its protein product is CASSLFSAGASSYEQYF.

The chain couples TRBV5-1 to TRBJ1-2; D ambiguous. Germline V lookup: CDR1 SGHRS, CDR2 YFSETQ. The CDR3 loop spans 13 amino acids. V was shortened by 0 bases and J by 2 bases, with 5 bases between the two germline ends. The CDR3 is CASSLASNYGYTF. In DNA, the CDR3 is TGCGCCAGCAGCTTGGCCAGCAACTATGGCTACACCTTC.